This is a list of T cell receptor beta chains from one sample in a study of CD8 T cells in ankylosing spondylitis. A single record per CDR3 protein comes from TCRdb applying MiXCR to the 5' RACE reads. This sample has hundreds of thousands of distinct CDR3 sequences, with about 25% found just once. Sequencing input: blood, either unsorted or a sorted T cell fraction (not recorded which). The receptors shown here come from a male donor with ankylosing spondylitis. Both conserved end residues are part of each CDR3. Each record gives: clone size, V gene, J gene, D gene, CDR3 protein, CDR3 DNA. The D gene is left open where the match is weak. Rows may omit the clone size; those that give it use once, few, many or a size class.

size: NA; V: TRBV14; J: TRBJ1-4; D: NA; CDR3: CASSQDGANNEKLFF; DNA: TGTGCCAGCAGCCAAGATGGGGCCAATAATGAAAAACTGTTTTTT
size: NA; V: TRBV4-1; J: TRBJ1-3; D: NA; CDR3: CASSHPGYGNTIYF; DNA: TGCGCCAGCAGCCATCCGGGGTATGGAAACACCATATATTTT
size: NA; V: TRBV7-6; J: TRBJ1-4; D: NA; CDR3: CASSSQGGSNEKLFF; DNA: TGTGCCAGCAGCTCTCAAGGGGGATCTAATGAAAAACTGTTTTTT
size: NA; V: TRBV20-1; J: TRBJ2-3; D: NA; CDR3: CSARESGEADTQYF; DNA: TGCAGTGCTAGAGAATCAGGGGAGGCAGATACGCAGTATTTT
size: few; V: TRBV10-3; J: TRBJ2-5; D: NA; CDR3: CAISADRTLYQETQYF; DNA: TGTGCCATCAGCGCAGACAGGACTTTATACCAAGAGACCCAGTACTTC
size: few; V: TRBV25-1; J: TRBJ2-2; D: NA; CDR3: CASSERLGGAGGELFF; DNA: TGTGCCAGCAGTGAACGGTTAGGCGGGGCGGGCGGGGAGCTGTTTTTT
size: few; V: TRBV10-2; J: TRBJ1-1; D: NA; CDR3: CASSLSTTEAFF; DNA: TGCGCCAGCAGCCTAAGCACAACTGAAGCTTTCTTT
size: NA; V: TRBV6-1; J: TRBJ2-1; D: NA; CDR3: CASSVRNEQFF; DNA: TGTGCCAGCAGTGTTAGAAATGAGCAGTTCTTC
size: few; V: TRBV11-1; J: TRBJ2-1; D: NA; CDR3: CASSFPRNYNEQFF; DNA: TGTGCCAGCAGCTTTCCGCGGAACTACAATGAGCAGTTCTTC
size: NA; V: TRBV20-1; J: TRBJ1-4; D: NA; CDR3: CSALGRYEKLFF; DNA: TGCAGTGCTCTTGGCAGATATGAAAAACTGTTTTTT
size: NA; V: TRBV20-1; J: TRBJ2-3; D: NA; CDR3: CSAPGGSTDTQYF; DNA: TGCAGTGCCCCCGGAGGGTCCACAGATACGCAGTATTTT
size: NA; V: TRBV20-1; J: TRBJ2-1; D: TRBD2; CDR3: CSAGGLAAYNEQFF; DNA: TGCAGTGCTGGGGGACTAGCGGCCTACAATGAGCAGTTCTTC
size: NA; V: TRBV27; J: TRBJ2-1; D: TRBD2; CDR3: CASHSSVIAGGYNEQFF; DNA: TGTGCCAGCCACTCCTCGGTAATAGCGGGAGGGTACAATGAGCAGTTCTTC
size: many; V: TRBV10-3; J: TRBJ2-7; D: NA; CDR3: CAISPLGDEQYF; DNA: TGTGCCATCAGTCCCCTGGGTGACGAGCAGTACTTC
size: few; V: TRBV20-1; J: TRBJ2-7; D: NA; CDR3: CSASGLRDPSEQYF; DNA: TGCAGTGCTAGTGGGTTGCGGGATCCTTCCGAGCAGTACTTC
size: NA; V: TRBV7-9; J: TRBJ1-1; D: TRBD1; CDR3: CASSPWDRENTEAFF; DNA: TGTGCCAGCAGCCCCTGGGACAGGGAGAACACTGAAGCTTTCTTT
size: NA; V: TRBV7-2; J: TRBJ2-6; D: NA; CDR3: CASSFSLDSVLTF; DNA: TGTGCCAGCAGCTTTTCCTTAGATAGCGTCCTGACTTTC
size: NA; V: TRBV20-1; J: TRBJ2-3; D: NA; CDR3: CSASFHTDTQYF; DNA: TGCAGTGCTAGTTTTCACACAGATACGCAGTATTTT
size: NA; V: TRBV5-1; J: TRBJ2-5; D: TRBD2; CDR3: CASSLGLAGAPGQETQYF; DNA: TGCGCCAGCAGCTTGGGACTAGCGGGAGCCCCAGGGCAAGAGACCCAGTACTTC
size: few; V: TRBV7-2; J: TRBJ1-1; D: NA; CDR3: CASSLDGASTEAFF; DNA: TGTGCCAGCAGCTTAGACGGGGCCAGCACTGAAGCTTTCTTT
size: few; V: TRBV12-3/TRBV12-4; J: TRBJ2-1; D: NA; CDR3: CASSFGGGEQFF; DNA: TGTGCCAGCAGTTTCGGGGGAGGTGAGCAGTTCTTC
size: few; V: TRBV27; J: TRBJ2-1; D: TRBD2; CDR3: CASSSRGSGSNEQFF; DNA: TGTGCCAGCAGTTCCCGCGGTAGCGGGAGTAATGAGCAGTTCTTC
size: NA; V: TRBV4-2; J: TRBJ1-3; D: NA; CDR3: CASSVQNSSSGNTIYF; DNA: TGTGCCAGCAGCGTACAGAACAGCTCCTCTGGAAACACCATATATTTT
size: NA; V: TRBV5-1; J: TRBJ2-7; D: NA; CDR3: CASSLYAGSDYEQYF; DNA: TGCGCCAGCAGCTTGTATGCAGGGTCGGACTACGAGCAGTACTTC
size: NA; V: TRBV13; J: TRBJ1-5; D: NA; CDR3: CASSKGLSNQPQHF; DNA: TGTGCCAGCAGCAAGGGCCTTTCCAATCAGCCCCAGCATTTT
size: NA; V: TRBV20-1; J: TRBJ1-5; D: NA; CDR3: CSARDRRGHQPQHF; DNA: TGCAGTGCTAGAGATAGGAGGGGCCATCAGCCCCAGCATTTT
size: NA; V: TRBV12-3/TRBV12-4; J: TRBJ2-1; D: TRBD2; CDR3: CASRREHYNEQFF; DNA: TGTGCCAGCAGGCGGGAGCACTACAATGAGCAGTTCTTC
size: NA; V: TRBV2; J: TRBJ2-7; D: TRBD2; CDR3: CASETGGSRYEQYF; DNA: TGTGCCAGCGAAACGGGCGGGAGTCGGTACGAGCAGTACTTC
size: few; V: TRBV7-2; J: TRBJ2-3; D: NA; CDR3: CASSLAGLNTDTQYF; DNA: TGTGCCAGCAGCTTAGCGGGATTAAACACAGATACGCAGTATTTT
size: NA; V: TRBV12-3/TRBV12-4; J: TRBJ2-6; D: NA; CDR3: CASSSRGGANVLTF; DNA: TGTGCCAGCAGTTCCCGGGGAGGGGCCAACGTCCTGACTTTC
size: NA; V: TRBV5-1; J: TRBJ1-1; D: NA; CDR3: CASSLVPTGLNTEAFF; DNA: TGCGCCAGCAGCTTAGTTCCCACAGGGCTGAACACTGAAGCTTTCTTT
size: NA; V: TRBV7-2; J: TRBJ2-7; D: NA; CDR3: CASSSRRSGEQYF; DNA: TGTGCCAGCAGCTCCCGAAGGTCGGGGGAGCAGTACTTC
size: NA; V: TRBV5-1; J: TRBJ2-1; D: TRBD2; CDR3: CASSLAVGGAYNEQFF; DNA: TGCGCCAGCAGCTTAGCGGTCGGGGGGGCCTACAATGAGCAGTTCTTC
size: NA; V: TRBV12-3/TRBV12-4; J: TRBJ2-3; D: TRBD2; CDR3: CASSFSASGSFDTQYF; DNA: TGTGCCAGCAGTTTCTCGGCTAGCGGGAGTTTCGATACGCAGTATTTT
size: NA; V: TRBV2; J: TRBJ1-3; D: NA; CDR3: CASTVYQVSSGNTIYF; DNA: TGTGCCAGCACCGTGTATCAGGTCAGCTCTGGAAACACCATATATTTT
size: NA; V: TRBV4-2; J: TRBJ2-3; D: NA; CDR3: CASSQNKDTQYF; DNA: TGTGCCAGCAGCCAAAATAAAGATACGCAGTATTTT
size: many; V: TRBV12-3/TRBV12-4; J: TRBJ1-2; D: NA; CDR3: CASSVGGYGYTF; DNA: TGTGCCAGCAGTGTGGGGGGCTATGGCTACACCTTC
size: once; V: TRBV6-5; J: TRBJ2-5; D: NA; CDR3: CASSYPQTGRDTQETQYF; DNA: TGTGCCAGCAGTTACCCGCAAACTGGCCGGGACACCCAAGAGACCCAGTACTTC
size: few; V: TRBV10-3; J: TRBJ2-1; D: NA; CDR3: CAIHGDSSNEQFF; DNA: TGTGCCATCCACGGAGATTCCTCCAATGAGCAGTTCTTC
size: few; V: TRBV12-3/TRBV12-4; J: TRBJ1-2; D: TRBD1; CDR3: CASSPLRRGDDGYTF; DNA: TGTGCCAGCAGTCCTTTGCGCAGGGGGGACGATGGCTACACCTTC
size: NA; V: TRBV12-3/TRBV12-4; J: TRBJ2-1; D: TRBD2; CDR3: CASRSSGSQDEQFF; DNA: TGTGCCAGCAGGTCTAGCGGGAGTCAGGATGAGCAGTTCTTC
size: few; V: TRBV5-1; J: TRBJ1-2; D: NA; CDR3: CASSLESPGSGYGYTF; DNA: TGCGCCAGCAGCTTGGAATCCCCAGGTTCCGGCTATGGCTACACCTTC
size: many; V: TRBV5-1; J: TRBJ2-7; D: TRBD1; CDR3: CASSLEGTGAISSYEQYF; DNA: TGCGCCAGCAGCTTGGAAGGGACAGGGGCGATAAGCTCCTACGAGCAGTACTTC
size: NA; V: TRBV3-1; J: TRBJ2-3; D: TRBD2; CDR3: CASSQDPADAGGVDTQYF; DNA: TGTGCCAGCAGCCAAGATCCGGCTGACGCGGGAGGGGTAGATACGCAGTATTTT
size: few; V: TRBV4-2; J: TRBJ2-3; D: NA; CDR3: CASSQRLTGGTSTDTQYF; DNA: TGTGCCAGCAGCCAAAGGTTGACGGGCGGGACTAGCACAGATACGCAGTATTTT
size: NA; V: TRBV10-2; J: TRBJ2-3; D: NA; CDR3: CASNPFGTGSTDTQYF; DNA: TGCGCCAGCAACCCTTTCGGGACTGGGAGCACAGATACGCAGTATTTT
size: NA; V: TRBV5-6; J: TRBJ1-5; D: TRBD1; CDR3: CASSIGTGGGQPQHF; DNA: TGTGCCAGCAGCATTGGGACAGGGGGCGGTCAGCCCCAGCATTTT
size: NA; V: TRBV2; J: TRBJ1-2; D: NA; CDR3: CARQDFYGYTF; DNA: TGTGCCAGACAGGATTTCTATGGCTACACCTTC
size: NA; V: TRBV20-1; J: TRBJ1-1; D: NA; CDR3: CSAYGQTNTEAFF; DNA: TGCAGTGCTTATGGACAAACGAACACTGAAGCTTTCTTT
size: once; V: TRBV4-2; J: TRBJ1-2; D: NA; CDR3: CASSQLGVADYGYTF; DNA: TGTGCCAGCAGCCAACTAGGGGTCGCGGACTATGGCTACACCTTC
size: NA; V: TRBV12-3/TRBV12-4; J: TRBJ1-4; D: TRBD1; CDR3: CASSRDRVGEKLFF; DNA: TGTGCCAGCAGTCGCGACAGGGTGGGGGAAAAACTGTTTTTT
size: NA; V: TRBV29-1; J: TRBJ2-1; D: TRBD2; CDR3: CSVGLAGRSEQFF; DNA: TGCAGCGTTGGCCTAGCGGGACGAAGTGAGCAGTTCTTC
size: NA; V: TRBV11-2; J: TRBJ2-1; D: TRBD2; CDR3: CASSLDIGTSGYNEQFF; DNA: TGTGCCAGCAGCTTAGATATAGGGACTAGCGGATACAATGAGCAGTTCTTC